The clone carrying this T cell receptor (beta chain) was detected once. Sample-barcoded 5' priming and a J-beta primer mix drove a second PCR of 7 to 11 cycles. Via MiXCR, TCRdb re-called the 5' RACE reads, giving one row per CDR3 protein. The table records fewer than 900,000 distinct CDR3 sequences, roughly two fifths of them present only once. These data originate in a study of blood T cells in healthy people across ages. The CDR3 covers 14 residues. Germline lookup yields CDR1 LGHNA and CDR2 YSLEER. V lost 0 bases and J 7 bases, leaving 10 bases between the germline ends. The chain recombines TRBV4-3 with TRBJ2-1, with D possibly being TRBD1 (6 bases). This clonotype originated in a woman aged 55-75 years in good health. The sample was blood. CDR3 sequence reads: CASSQEQGANEQFF. CDR3 in DNA: TGCGCCAGCAGCCAAGAACAGGGTGCAAATGAGCAGTTCTTC.